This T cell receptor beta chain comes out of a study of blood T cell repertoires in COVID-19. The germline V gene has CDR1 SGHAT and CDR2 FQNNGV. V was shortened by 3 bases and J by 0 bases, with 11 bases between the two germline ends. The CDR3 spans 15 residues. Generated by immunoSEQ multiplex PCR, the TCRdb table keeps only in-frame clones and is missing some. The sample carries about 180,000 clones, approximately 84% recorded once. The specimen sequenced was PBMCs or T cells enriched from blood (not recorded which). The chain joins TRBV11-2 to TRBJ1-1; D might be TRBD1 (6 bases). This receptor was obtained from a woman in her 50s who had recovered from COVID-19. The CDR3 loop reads CASSFAGAMNTEAFF. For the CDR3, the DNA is TGTGCCAGCAGCTTTGCAGGGGCGATGAACACTGAAGCTTTCTTT.